Each of the 27 T cell receptor beta chains below was sequenced from the same sample in a study of shared clonotypes between healthy human individuals. CD45RO-negative, CCR7-selected cells formed the naive CD8 fraction, which excluded terminally differentiated effector memory CD45RA+ cells. The protocol was immunoSEQ multiplex PCR, while the TCRdb copy is restricted to in-frame clones and leaves out a portion. The sample records 630,000 or so clones, more than 95% being singletons. Material for sequencing was naive CD8+ T cells sorted from blood. The receptors originated from a man aged 25 to 40 in good health.

The J gene is TRBJ2-3, the V gene TRBV4-1; D not resolved. The germline CDR1 and CDR2 sequences are MGHRA and YSYEKL. The CDR3 is 14 amino acids. The V gene lost 0 bases and the J gene lost 1 base, with 5 bases spanning the gap. The CDR3 region has the DNA TGCGCCAGCAGCCAAGACACAGGCACAGATACGCAGTATTTT. Its translation: CASSQDTGTDTQYF.

V is TRBV6-5 and J is TRBJ1-1; D is undetermined. This CDR3 region has 11 residues. Trimming pared 8 bases from V and 7 bases from J, leaving 11 bases between. Germline CDR1 MNHEY, CDR2 SVGAGI. The DNA for the CDR3 is TGTGCCAGCGGGTCGGGGAATGAAGCTTTCTTT. This codes for CASGSGNEAFF.

Here the CDR3 DNA reads TGCGCCAGCAGCCAAGAACCAGACAGCTCCTACGAGCAGTACTTC. Its protein product is CASSQEPDSSYEQYF. V gene TRBV4-3 combines with J gene TRBJ2-7; possible D gene TRBD1, 5 bases. CDR3 size: 15 residues. Germline lookup yields CDR1 LGHNA and CDR2 YSLEER. Deletions cut 0 bases from V and 0 bases from J, with 9 bases between.

The V gene is TRBV7-9, the J gene TRBJ2-1, with 11 bases lining up with TRBD2. CDR1 is SEHNR, CDR2 FQNEAQ, per germline (reference sequence). The CDR3 covers 16 residues. The V segment lost 4 bases and the J segment 8 bases; nucleotides outside the gene matches: 10. CDR3 DNA sequence: TGTGCCAGCAGCTCGGGACTAGCGGCCTCCCGAGATGAGCAGTTCTTC. It is translated as CASSSGLAASRDEQFF.

The CDR3 DNA is TGTGCCAGCAGAGGGACTTTACAAGAGACCCAGTACTTC. It is translated as CASRGTLQETQYF. The rearrangement joins TRBV7-2 to TRBJ2-5, with D possibly TRBD2 on 6 matching bases. The CDR3 covers 13 residues. V dropped 6 bases and J dropped 2 bases, with 10 bases sitting between them. The germline CDR1 and CDR2 sequences are SGHTA and FQGNSA.

J is TRBJ2-1 and V is TRBV14; D gene ambiguous. Per the germline V gene, CDR1 is SGHDN and CDR2 is FVKESK. CDR3 length: 14 amino acids. The germline V and J ends were trimmed by 1 base and 4 bases, with 8 bases remaining between them. Written as DNA, the CDR3 is TGTGCCAGCAGCCAAGTGAACGTATACAATGAGCAGTTCTTC. It specifies CASSQVNVYNEQFF. The variable domain in full, completed from reference TRBV14 and TRBJ2-1, reads EAGVTQFPSHSVIEKGQTVTLRCDPISGHDNLYWYRRVMGKEIKFLLHFVKESKQDESGMPNNRFLAERTGGTYSTLKVQPAELEDSGVYFCASSQVNVYNEQFFGPGTRLTVL.

V is TRBV9 and J is TRBJ2-1; 9 bases fit TRBD2. Looked up from germline, CDR1 is SGDLS and CDR2 is YYNGEE. J lost 0 bases, V lost 1 base, and 2 bases had no gene match. The CDR3 covers 16 residues. The DNA for the CDR3 is TGTGCCAGCAGCGTACCGCGGGAGGGCTCCTACAATGAGCAGTTCTTC. Translating it yields CASSVPREGSYNEQFF.

The chain links TRBV28 to TRBJ2-7; D is perhaps TRBD2 (5 bases). V lost 7 bases and J 0 bases, leaving 7 bases between the germline ends. Looked up from germline, CDR1 is MDHEN and CDR2 is SYDVKM. The CDR3 extends over 12 amino acids. The CDR3 DNA sequence: TGTGCCAGCACCACTAGCTCCTACGAGCAGTACTTC. Its translation: CASTTSSYEQYF.

The genes are TRBV7-9 and TRBJ2-7; TRBD2 agrees at 7 bases. The ends lost 7 bases at V and 6 bases at J; junction bases unmatched: 9. CDR3 length equals 13 residues. From germline, CDR1 is SEHNR and CDR2 FQNEAQ (reference sequence). The DNA for the CDR3 is TGTGCCAGCACGGGATTAGCGGGCGGCGAGCAGTACTTC. This translates into CASTGLAGGEQYF.

Concerning this clone itself: The same CDR3 also results from other DNA sequences found in this sample. J is TRBJ2-3 and V is TRBV4-1, with unresolved D. The V gene's germline CDR1 is MGHRA and CDR2 YSYEKL. The CDR3 contains 12 residues. V gave up 3 bases and J gave up 5 bases, with 6 bases separating them. The CDR3 reads CASSQDGDTQYF. The CDR3 nucleotides read TGCGCCAGCAGCCAGGATGGAGATACGCAGTATTTT.

The chain is built from TRBV2 and TRBJ1-2; a weak D match, TRBD1 (6 bases). Trimming left V 7 bases short and J 2 bases short, with 8 bases between. The germline V gene has CDR1 SNHLY and CDR2 FYNNEI. The CDR3 sequence is 12 residues long. The CDR3 bases are TGTGCCAGCAACACAGGGAACTATGGCTACACCTTC. It encodes CASNTGNYGYTF.

This clone appeared a single time. The chain has TRBV11-2 and TRBJ2-3; D unclear. CDR1 and CDR2 (germline): SGHAT, FQNNGV. V dropped 5 bases and J dropped 0 bases, with 18 bases sitting between them. The CDR3 runs 17 residues. The CDR3 loop reads CASSRLKRTQSTDTQYF. As DNA, the CDR3 is TGTGCCAGCAGCCGCCTTAAAAGAACGCAGAGCACAGATACGCAGTATTTT.

This clone was found once. V gene TRBV7-9 combines with J gene TRBJ2-7; no clear D gene. Trimming removed 5 bases at V and 2 bases at J, with 22 bases between. Germline V gene lookup returns CDR1 SEHNR and CDR2 FQNEAQ (reference sequence). This CDR3 contains 17 residues. The CDR3 region is CASSPGPARSLTYEQYF. The CDR3 DNA follows: TGTGCCAGCAGCCCAGGCCCCGCGCGCAGTTTAACCTACGAGCAGTACTTC.

V and J are TRBV5-4 and TRBJ2-1; no clear D. CDR1 is SGHNT and CDR2 is YYREEE in the germline V gene (reference sequence). Trimming removed 0 bases at V and 4 bases at J, with 8 bases between. The CDR3 is made up of 14 amino acids. CDR3 residues: CASSLEGDYNEQFF. The CDR3 DNA reads as TGTGCCAGCAGCTTGGAAGGAGATTACAATGAGCAGTTCTTC.

V usage is TRBV5-6 and J usage is TRBJ2-5; D unclear. CDR3 length: 13 amino acids. Germline assignment: CDR1 SGHDT and CDR2 YYEEEE. V lost 3 bases and J 2 bases, leaving 8 bases between the germline ends. CDR3 DNA sequence: TGTGCCAGCAGCTCCACCATTCAAGAGACCCAGTACTTC. This sequence encodes CASSSTIQETQYF.

This chain's CDR3 is CAWSVHTNEKLFF. DNA of the CDR3: TGTGCCTGGAGTGTACATACTAATGAAAAACTGTTTTTT. The rearrangement joins TRBV30 to TRBJ1-4; D is uncertain. The CDR3 extends over 13 amino acids. Deletions cut 0 bases from V and 2 bases from J, with 4 bases between. Germline V gene lookup returns CDR1 GTSNPN and CDR2 SVGIG (reference sequence).

The rearrangement links TRBV7-2 to TRBJ1-5, with D possibly matching TRBD1 (5 bases). The germline V gene has CDR1 SGHTA and CDR2 FQGNSA. Trimming removed 3 bases from V and 4 bases from J, with 10 bases in between. The CDR3 runs 14 residues. CDR3 coding DNA: TGTGCCAGCAGCTTGCAGGGCCCAAATCAGCCCCAGCATTTT. It translates to CASSLQGPNQPQHF.

The chain has TRBV11-2 and TRBJ2-5, with a tentative D call TRBD2 (6 bases). The CDR3 has 15 residues. V shed 3 bases and J shed 0 bases, with 11 bases lying between them. Germline CDR1 and CDR2: SGHAT and FQNNGV. CDR3 protein: CASSFRDWDQETQYF. CDR3 bases: TGTGCCAGCAGCTTTCGGGACTGGGACCAAGAGACCCAGTACTTC.

The chain recombines TRBV4-3 with TRBJ2-4; 11 nucleotides line up with TRBD2. V shed 1 base, J shed 5 bases, and the junction held 13 bases outside the gene matches. The germline gives CDR1 LGHNA, CDR2 YSLEER. CDR3 size: 19 residues. CDR3 DNA: TGCGCCAGCAGCCAAGGGAGAATAGCGGGAGGGCCTAGGGAAAACATTCAGTACTTC. Protein sequence: CASSQGRIAGGPRENIQYF.

This rearrangement joins TRBV9 to TRBJ1-2; 7 bases map to TRBD1. The junction had 4 bases not matched to a gene; V was cut back by 4 bases and J by 7 bases. CDR1 SGDLS and CDR2 YYNGEE come from the germline V gene. The CDR3 loop spans 12 amino acids. CDR3: CASSPRDSGYTF. Written as DNA, the CDR3 is TGTGCCAGCAGCCCTAGGGACAGTGGCTACACCTTC. Filled out from reference TRBV9 and TRBJ1-2, the complete variable domain reads DSGVTQTPKHLITATGQRVTLRCSPRSGDLSVYWYQQSLDQGLQFLIQYYNGEERAKGNILERFSAQQFPDLHSELNLSSLELGDSALYFCASSPRDSGYTFGSGTRLTVV.

The chain recombines TRBV28 with TRBJ1-3, with 7 bases identical to TRBD1. V lost 5 bases, J lost 2 bases, and 12 bases stayed unmatched. Germline loops: CDR1 MDHEN, CDR2 SYDVKM. The CDR3 extends over 17 amino acids. CDR3 in DNA: TGTGCCAGCAGTCCCCGGGACAGCGGAAGGGCTGGAAACACCATATATTTT. This codes for CASSPRDSGRAGNTIYF.

Note on this clone: This CDR3 is also generated by other DNA sequences in the sample. The V gene is TRBV7-6, the J gene TRBJ2-1; D might be TRBD1 (5 bases). This CDR3 contains 12 residues. CDR1 is SGHVS, CDR2 FNYEAQ, per germline. V dropped 5 bases and J dropped 4 bases, with 6 bases sitting between them. The CDR3 loop is CASSDRYNEQFF. The CDR3 bases are TGTGCCAGCAGCGACAGATACAATGAGCAGTTCTTC.

The chain has TRBV28 and TRBJ2-7, with 7 bases lining up with TRBD1. The CDR3 has 14 residues. The germline gives CDR1 MDHEN, CDR2 SYDVKM. J gave up 2 bases and V 6 bases, and 7 bases lay outside the gene matches. The CDR3 loop reads CASRPDRDPYEQYF. CDR3 nucleotide sequence: TGTGCCAGCAGGCCTGACAGGGACCCCTACGAGCAGTACTTC.

V gene TRBV5-1 combines with J gene TRBJ2-7; 7 nucleotides agree with TRBD2. This CDR3 is built from 13 residues. In germline, CDR1 is SGHRS, CDR2 YFSETQ. V trimming: 3 bases; J trimming: 2 bases; junction bases outside the gene matches: 2. This CDR3 is CASSSGTTYEQYF. CDR3 sequence (DNA): TGCGCCAGCAGCTCAGGGACTACCTACGAGCAGTACTTC.

Comments on this clone: The identical CDR3 is also encoded by other nucleotide sequences in the sample. This sequence joins TRBV18 and TRBJ2-7; TRBD1 matches at 8 bases. The CDR3 runs to 16 residues. V lost 0 bases and J lost 0; bases outside the gene matches: 4. Germline CDR1 reads KGHSH; CDR2 reads LQKENI. The CDR3 DNA is TGTGCCAGCTCACCACCGGCAGGGGGCTCCTCCTACGAGCAGTACTTC. Encoded protein: CASSPPAGGSSYEQYF.

This chain links TRBV2 with TRBJ2-3, with no clear D. From germline, CDR1 is SNHLY and CDR2 FYNNEI. This CDR3 region has 12 residues. Trimming shortened V by 1 base and J by 1 base, and 0 bases separated the two germline ends. DNA of the CDR3: TGTGCCAGCAGTGAAGGCACAGATACGCAGTATTTT. It is translated as CASSEGTDTQYF.

The chain uses TRBV13 and TRBJ1-4, with D tentatively TRBD1 (5 bases). This CDR3 spans 16 amino acids. Looked up from germline, CDR1 is PRHDT and CDR2 is FYEKMQ (reference sequence). V lost 4 bases and J 5 bases, leaving 17 bases between the germline ends. CDR3: CASSSTPTGQNEKLFF. As DNA, the CDR3 is TGTGCCAGCAGCTCCACCCCCACGGGGCAAAATGAAAAACTGTTTTTT.